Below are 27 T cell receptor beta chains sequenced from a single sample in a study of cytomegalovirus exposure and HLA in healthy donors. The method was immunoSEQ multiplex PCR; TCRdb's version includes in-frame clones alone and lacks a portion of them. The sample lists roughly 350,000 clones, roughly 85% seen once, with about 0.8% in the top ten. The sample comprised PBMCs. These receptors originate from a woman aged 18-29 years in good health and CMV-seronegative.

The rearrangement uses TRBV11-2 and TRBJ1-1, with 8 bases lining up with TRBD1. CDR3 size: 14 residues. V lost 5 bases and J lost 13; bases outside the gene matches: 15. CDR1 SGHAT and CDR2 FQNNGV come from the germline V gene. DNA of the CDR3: TGTGCCAGCAGCCCAGGGGGCTCGTCGGAGTTTGTTTTCTTT. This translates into CASSPGGSSEFVFF.

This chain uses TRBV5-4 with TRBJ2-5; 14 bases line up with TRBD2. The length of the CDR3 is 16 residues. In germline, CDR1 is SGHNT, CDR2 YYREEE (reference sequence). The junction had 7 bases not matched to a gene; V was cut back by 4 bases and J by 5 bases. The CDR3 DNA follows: TGTGCCAGCAGCCCCGGGACTAGCGGGAGTCTGGAGACCCAGTACTTC. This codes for CASSPGTSGSLETQYF.

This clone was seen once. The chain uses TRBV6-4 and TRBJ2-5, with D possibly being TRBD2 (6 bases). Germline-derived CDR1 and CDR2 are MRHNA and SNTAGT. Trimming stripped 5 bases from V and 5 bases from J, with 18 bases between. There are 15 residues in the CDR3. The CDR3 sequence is CASSREATLGETQYF. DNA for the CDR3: TGTGCCAGCAGTAGGGAGGCAACTCTCGGGGAGACCCAGTACTTC.

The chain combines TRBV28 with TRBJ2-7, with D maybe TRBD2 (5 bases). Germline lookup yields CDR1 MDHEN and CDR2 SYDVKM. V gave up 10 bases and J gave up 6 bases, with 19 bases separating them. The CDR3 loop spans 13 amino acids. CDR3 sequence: CATLRRRAGEQYF. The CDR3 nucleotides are TGTGCCACCCTCCGGAGAAGGGCGGGCGAGCAGTACTTC.

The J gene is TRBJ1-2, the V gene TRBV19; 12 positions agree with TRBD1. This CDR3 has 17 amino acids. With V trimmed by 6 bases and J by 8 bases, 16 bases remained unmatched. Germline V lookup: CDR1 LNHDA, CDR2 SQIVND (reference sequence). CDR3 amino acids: CASRTEGTGGEVRGYTF. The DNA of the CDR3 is TGTGCCAGTAGAACGGAGGGGACAGGGGGCGAGGTGCGGGGCTACACCTTC.

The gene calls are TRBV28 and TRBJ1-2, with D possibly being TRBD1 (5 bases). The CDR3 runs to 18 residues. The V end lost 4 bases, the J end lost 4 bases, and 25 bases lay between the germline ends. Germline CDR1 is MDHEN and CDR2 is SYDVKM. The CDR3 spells CASSSLLNSGTDGYGYTF. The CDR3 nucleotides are TGTGCCAGCAGTTCACTATTGAATTCCGGGACTGACGGCTATGGCTACACCTTC.

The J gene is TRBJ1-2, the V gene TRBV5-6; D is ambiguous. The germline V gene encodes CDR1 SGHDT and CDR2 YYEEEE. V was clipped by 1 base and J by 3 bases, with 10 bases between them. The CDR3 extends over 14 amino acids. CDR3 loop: CASSLPGEDYGYTF. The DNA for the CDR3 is TGTGCCAGCAGCTTGCCTGGGGAGGACTATGGCTACACCTTC.

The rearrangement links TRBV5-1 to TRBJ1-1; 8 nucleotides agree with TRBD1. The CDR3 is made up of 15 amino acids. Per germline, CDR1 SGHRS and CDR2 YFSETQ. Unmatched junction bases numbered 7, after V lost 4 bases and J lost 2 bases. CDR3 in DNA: TGCGCCAGCAGCCGATACGGACAGGGAAACACTGAAGCTTTCTTT. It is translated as CASSRYGQGNTEAFF.

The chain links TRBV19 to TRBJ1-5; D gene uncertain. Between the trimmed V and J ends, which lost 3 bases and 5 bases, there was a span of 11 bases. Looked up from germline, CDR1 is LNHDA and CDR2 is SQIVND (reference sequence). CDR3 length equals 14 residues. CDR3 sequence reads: CASSIEGAYQPQHF. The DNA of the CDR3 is TGTGCCAGTAGTATCGAAGGAGCGTATCAGCCCCAGCATTTT.

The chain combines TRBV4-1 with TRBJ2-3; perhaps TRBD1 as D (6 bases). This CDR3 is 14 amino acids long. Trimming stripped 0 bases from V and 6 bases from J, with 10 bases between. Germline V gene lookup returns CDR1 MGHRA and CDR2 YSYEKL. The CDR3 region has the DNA TGCGCCAGCAGCCAAGAAGACAGGCGGGATACGCAGTATTTT. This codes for CASSQEDRRDTQYF.

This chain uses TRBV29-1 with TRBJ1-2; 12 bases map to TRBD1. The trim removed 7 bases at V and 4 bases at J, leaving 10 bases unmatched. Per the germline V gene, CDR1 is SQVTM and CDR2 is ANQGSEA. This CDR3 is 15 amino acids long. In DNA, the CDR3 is TGCAGCGCAGGGACAGGGGGCTTCGTCGGCTATGGCTACACCTTC. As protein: CSAGTGGFVGYGYTF. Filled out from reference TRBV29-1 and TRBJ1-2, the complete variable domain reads SAVISQKPSRDICQRGTSLTIQCQVDSQVTMMFWYRQQPGQSLTLIATANQGSEATYESGFVIDKFPISRPNLTFSTLTVSNMSPEDSSIYLCSAGTGGFVGYGYTFGSGTRLTVV.

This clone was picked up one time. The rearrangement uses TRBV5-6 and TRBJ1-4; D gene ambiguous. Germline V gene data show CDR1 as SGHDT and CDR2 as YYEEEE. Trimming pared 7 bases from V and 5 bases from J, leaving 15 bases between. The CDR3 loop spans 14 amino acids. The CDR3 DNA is TGTGCCAGCGGACGATACGAGGGAAATGAAAAACTGTTTTTT. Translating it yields CASGRYEGNEKLFF.

DNA for the CDR3: TGTGCCAGCAGCTTAGGATATCGTGGACTGGGATACGTTCATGAGCAGTTCTTC. Translated: CASSLGYRGLGYVHEQFF. The chain couples TRBV7-8 to TRBJ2-1, with D tentatively TRBD2 (5 bases). Trimming stripped 1 base from V and 8 bases from J, with 24 bases between. The CDR3 is made up of 18 amino acids. Germline V gene sequence: CDR1 SGHVS, CDR2 FQNEAQ.

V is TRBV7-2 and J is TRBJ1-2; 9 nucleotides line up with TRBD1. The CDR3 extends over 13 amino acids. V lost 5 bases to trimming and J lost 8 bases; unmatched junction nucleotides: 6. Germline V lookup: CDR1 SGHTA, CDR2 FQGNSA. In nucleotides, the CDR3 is TGTGCCAGCAGCCCAGGACAGGGGCGCGGCTACACCTTC. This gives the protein CASSPGQGRGYTF. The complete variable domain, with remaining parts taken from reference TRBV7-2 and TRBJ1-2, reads GAGVSQSPSNKVTEKGKDVELRCDPISGHTALYWYRQSLGQGLEFLIYFQGNSAPDKSGLPSDRFSAERTGGSVSTLTIQRTQQEDSAVYLCASSPGQGRGYTFGSGTRLTVV.

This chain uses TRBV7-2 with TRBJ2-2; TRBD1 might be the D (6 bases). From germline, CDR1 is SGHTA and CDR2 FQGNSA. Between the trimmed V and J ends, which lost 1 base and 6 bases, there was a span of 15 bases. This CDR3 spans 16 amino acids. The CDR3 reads CASSLGSQGYPGELFF. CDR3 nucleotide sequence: TGTGCCAGCAGCTTAGGCAGTCAGGGGTACCCCGGGGAGCTGTTTTTT.

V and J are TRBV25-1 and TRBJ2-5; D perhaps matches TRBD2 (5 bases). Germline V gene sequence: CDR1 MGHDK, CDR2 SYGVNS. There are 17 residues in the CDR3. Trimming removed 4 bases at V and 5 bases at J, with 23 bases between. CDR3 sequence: CASSAPPRSGGLETQYF. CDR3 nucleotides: TGTGCCAGCAGTGCCCCACCCCGTTCTGGCGGGTTGGAGACCCAGTACTTC. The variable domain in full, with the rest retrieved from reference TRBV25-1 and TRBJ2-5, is EADIYQTPRYLVIGTGKKITLECSQTMGHDKMYWYQQDPGMELHLIHYSYGVNSTEKGDLSSESTVSRIRTEHFPLTLESARPSHTSQYLCASSAPPRSGGLETQYFGPGTRLLVL.

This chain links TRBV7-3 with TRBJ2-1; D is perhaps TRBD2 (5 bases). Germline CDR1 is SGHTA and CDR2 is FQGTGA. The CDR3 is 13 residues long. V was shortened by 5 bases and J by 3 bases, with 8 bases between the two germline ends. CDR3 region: CASSTGLYNEQFF. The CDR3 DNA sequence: TGTGCCAGCAGCACCGGACTCTACAATGAGCAGTTCTTC.

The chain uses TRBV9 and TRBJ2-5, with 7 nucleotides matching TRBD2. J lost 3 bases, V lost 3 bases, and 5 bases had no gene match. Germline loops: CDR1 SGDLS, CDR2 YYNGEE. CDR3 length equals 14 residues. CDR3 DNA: TGTGCCAGCAGCGCTGGCGGGAGTAAAGAGACCCAGTACTTC. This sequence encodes CASSAGGSKETQYF.

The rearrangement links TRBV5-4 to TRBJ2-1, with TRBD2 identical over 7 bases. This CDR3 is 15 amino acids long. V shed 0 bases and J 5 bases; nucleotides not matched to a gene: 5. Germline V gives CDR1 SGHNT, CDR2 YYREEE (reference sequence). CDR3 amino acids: CASSLGGGKNNEQFF. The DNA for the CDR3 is TGTGCCAGCAGCTTGGGGGGGGGAAAGAACAATGAGCAGTTCTTC.

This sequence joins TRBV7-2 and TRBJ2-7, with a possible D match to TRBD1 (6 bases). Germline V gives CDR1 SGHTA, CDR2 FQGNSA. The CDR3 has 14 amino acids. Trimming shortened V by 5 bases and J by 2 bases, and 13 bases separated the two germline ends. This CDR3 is CASSIQGLTYEQYF. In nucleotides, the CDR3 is TGTGCCAGCAGCATTCAGGGGTTGACCTACGAGCAGTACTTC.

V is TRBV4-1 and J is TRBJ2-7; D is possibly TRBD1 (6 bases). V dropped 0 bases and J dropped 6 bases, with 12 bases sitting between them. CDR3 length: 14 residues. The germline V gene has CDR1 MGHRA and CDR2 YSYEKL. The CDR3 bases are TGCGCCAGCAGCCAAGATGGCAGGGGCAGCGAGCAGTACTTC. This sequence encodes CASSQDGRGSEQYF.

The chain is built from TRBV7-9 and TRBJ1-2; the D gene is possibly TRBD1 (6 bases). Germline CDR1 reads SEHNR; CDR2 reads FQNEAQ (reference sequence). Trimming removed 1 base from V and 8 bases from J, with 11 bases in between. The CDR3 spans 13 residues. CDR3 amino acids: CASSLEAGEGYTF. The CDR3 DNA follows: TGTGCCAGCAGCTTAGAGGCAGGGGAAGGCTACACCTTC.

CDR3 amino acids: CASSGATVYAGELFF. The DNA of the CDR3 is TGTGCCAGCAGCGGAGCCACAGTTTACGCCGGGGAGCTGTTTTTT. The V call is TRBV9, the J call TRBJ2-2; no reliable D call. Trimming removed 3 bases at V and 6 bases at J, with 15 bases between. This CDR3 region has 15 residues. Germline-derived CDR1 and CDR2 are SGDLS and YYNGEE.

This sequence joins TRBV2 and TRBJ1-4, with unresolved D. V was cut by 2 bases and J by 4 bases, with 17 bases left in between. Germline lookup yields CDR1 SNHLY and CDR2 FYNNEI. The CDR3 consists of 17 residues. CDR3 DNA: TGTGCCAGCAGTGAACCCACTCCCGGGTCTAGTAATGAAAAACTGTTTTTT. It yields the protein CASSEPTPGSSNEKLFF.

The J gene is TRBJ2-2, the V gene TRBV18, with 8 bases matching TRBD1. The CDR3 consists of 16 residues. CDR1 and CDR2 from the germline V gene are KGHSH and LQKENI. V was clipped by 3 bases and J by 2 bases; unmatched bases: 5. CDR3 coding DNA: TGTGCCAGCTCACCCGGGACAGGACAAAACACCGGGGAGCTGTTTTTT. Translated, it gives CASSPGTGQNTGELFF.

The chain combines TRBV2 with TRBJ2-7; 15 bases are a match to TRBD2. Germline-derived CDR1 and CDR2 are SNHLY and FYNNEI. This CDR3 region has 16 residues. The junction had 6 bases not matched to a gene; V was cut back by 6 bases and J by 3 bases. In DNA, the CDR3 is TGTGCCAGCAGCGCGGGACTAGCGGGAGGAAGCTACGAGCAGTACTTC. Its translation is CASSAGLAGGSYEQYF. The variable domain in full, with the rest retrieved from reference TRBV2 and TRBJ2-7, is EPEVTQTPSHQVTQMGQEVILRCVPISNHLYFYWYRQILGQKVEFLVSFYNNEISEKSEIFDDQFSVERPDGSNFTLKIRSTKLEDSAMYFCASSAGLAGGSYEQYFGPGTRLTVT.

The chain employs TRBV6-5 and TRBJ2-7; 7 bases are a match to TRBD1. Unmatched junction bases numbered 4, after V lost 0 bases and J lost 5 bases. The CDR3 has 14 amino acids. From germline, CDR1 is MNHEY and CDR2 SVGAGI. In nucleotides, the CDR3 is TGTGCCAGCAGTTACTCAGGGGGCGGCGACGAGCAGTACTTC. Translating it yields CASSYSGGGDEQYF.